The present entry profiles one T cell receptor beta chain with its context. What it recognizes is unknown. A multiplex PCR was run with 60 Vbeta primers and 13 Jbeta primers. Clones were sequenced by immunoSEQ multiplex PCR, and TCRdb holds only the in-frame ones, with some missing. The profile covers 120,000 to 150,000 clones, with 70% to 75% appearing a single time and about an eighth taken by the ten largest. These data come from a study of cytomegalovirus exposure and HLA in healthy donors. From germline, CDR1 is MNHNS and CDR2 SASEGT. J lost 5 bases, V lost 7 bases, and 11 bases had no gene match. This CDR3 is built from 15 residues. Study-wide results and caveats: Reports described diagnosis of cytomegalovirus status by the classifier as highly specific and sensitive.

The source material was PBMCs. The chain employs TRBV6-1 and TRBJ1-1, with TRBD1 identical over 9 bases. This clonotype originated in a human donor in good health. The CDR3 nucleotides are TGTGCCAGCACCTTAGACAGGGGGAGGAGTACTGAAGCTTTCTTT. Protein: CASTLDRGRSTEAFF.